This passage covers 18 T cell receptor beta chains from one sample sequenced in a study of T cell clonality in common variable immunodeficiency. Only in-frame clones appear in the TCRdb table, and some are missing; sequencing was by immunoSEQ multiplex PCR. Observed in the sample are 45,000 to 60,000 clones, none of them singletons. Sample: peripheral blood mononuclear cells. The receptors stem from a person aged 18 to 75 in good health.

As for this clone: The read ends 3 residues shy of where the CDR3 ends; the end is completed using the germline J gene. The chain carries TRBV30 and TRBJ2-3, with D possibly being TRBD1 (6 bases). CDR1 and CDR2 (germline): GTSNPN, SVGIG (reference sequence). The CDR3 sequence is 13 residues long. CDR3 in amino acids: CAWSADTPGAQYF. The sequenced CDR3 bases are TGTGCCTGGAGTGCGGACACCCCAGGGGCG.

In this sample, this clone turned up many times. The read gets to within 3 residues of the CDR3 end, and the germline J gene fills in the rest. V usage is TRBV7-2 and J usage is TRBJ2-7; a weak D match, TRBD2 (5 bases). V dropped 5 bases and J dropped 4 bases, with 9 bases sitting between them. This CDR3 contains 12 residues. The germline gives CDR1 SGHTA, CDR2 FQGNSA. The sequenced CDR3 bases are TGTGCCAGCAGCCAGACGGGGTACGAG. The encoded protein is CASSQTGYE. The whole CDR3 protein reads CASSQTGYEQYF. The entire variable domain, with the rest obtained from reference TRBV7-2 and TRBJ2-7, is as follows: GAGVSQSPSNKVTEKGKDVELRCDPISGHTALYWYRQSLGQGLEFLIYFQGNSAPDKSGLPSDRFSAERTGGSVSTLTIQRTQQEDSAVYLCASSQTGYEQYFGPGTRLTVT.

By share of the sample, this clone is medium-sized. The read halts 3 residues ahead of the CDR3 end, with the missing end drawn from the germline J gene. The rearrangement joins TRBV5-1 to TRBJ1-3, with TRBD1 matching over 7 bases. The CDR3 is 14 amino acids. V shed 6 bases and J 1 base; nucleotides not matched to a gene: 4. CDR1 is SGHRS, CDR2 YFSETQ, per germline. CDR3 DNA, as far as it was read: TGCGCCAGCACCAGGGGGGATTCTGGAAACACC. Amino acid sequence: CASTRGDSGNT. The full CDR3 protein is CASTRGDSGNTIYF. Full variable domain (rest looked up from reference TRBV5-1 and TRBJ1-3): KAGVTQTPRYLIKTRGQQVTLSCSPISGHRSVSWYQQTPGQGLQFLFEYFSETQRNKGNFPGRFSGRQFSNSRSEMNVSTLELGDSALYLCASTRGDSGNTIYFGEGSWLTVV.

The sample holds many counts of this clone. From the germline J gene comes the end of the CDR3, since the read stops 3 residues before it. Distinct nucleotide sequences in the sample also encode this CDR3. The chain employs TRBV6-1 and TRBJ2-3; 12 bases line up with TRBD2. Looked up from germline, CDR1 is MNHNS and CDR2 is SASEGT. The V gene end was trimmed by 3 bases and the J gene end by 5 bases; junction bases not matched to a gene: 3. This CDR3 is 15 amino acids long. CDR3 bases read: TGTGCCAGCAGTGAGCCTAGCGGGGGGGTAGATACG. Translation: CASSEPSGGVDT. The whole CDR3 is CASSEPSGGVDTQYF.

This clone came up many times. The read stops 3 residues short of the end of the CDR3; the missing end is completed from the germline J gene. This chain connects TRBV9 to TRBJ2-3, with TRBD1 identical over 9 bases. The V and J ends lost 4 bases and 0 bases, in that order; junction bases with no gene match: 12. This CDR3 has 18 residues. Germline lookup yields CDR1 SGDLS and CDR2 YYNGEE. The part of the CDR3 DNA that was read is TGTGCCAGCAGCCCGAGGACAGGGGCCGGCCTAAGCACAGATACG. Amino acids: CASSPRTGAGLSTDT. The entire CDR3 protein reads CASSPRTGAGLSTDTQYF.

This clone was recorded at least ten times. Read coverage stops 3 residues before the CDR3 terminus; the germline J gene supplies the remainder. The V gene is TRBV18, the J gene TRBJ1-2, with D possibly being TRBD1 (5 bases). CDR3 size: 15 residues. CDR1 is KGHSH, CDR2 LQKENI, per germline. V was shortened by 1 base and J by 5 bases, with 14 bases between the two germline ends. The chain's CDR3 is CASSPRQGLPYGYTF. The part of the CDR3 DNA that was read is TGTGCCAGCTCACCACGGCAGGGCCTACCTTATGGC.

This clone was counted at least ten times. With the read ending 3 residues before the CDR3 end, the germline J gene is used to fill in that end. V usage is TRBV11-2 and J usage is TRBJ2-7; 12 bases agree with TRBD1. Germline V gives CDR1 SGHAT, CDR2 FQNNGV. The J segment lost 3 bases and the V segment lost 3 bases, leaving 3 bases of the junction unmatched. This CDR3 comprises 15 residues. CDR3 amino acids: CASSFGTGGFYEQYF. The sequenced CDR3 bases are TGTGCCAGCAGCTTCGGGACAGGGGGCTTCTACGAG.

A remark on this clone: The CDR3 end lies 3 residues beyond the end of the read and is filled in from the germline J gene. This rearrangement joins TRBV30 to TRBJ1-2; D might be TRBD1 (6 bases). The CDR3 is made up of 14 amino acids. Looked up from germline, CDR1 is GTSNPN and CDR2 is SVGIG (reference sequence). CDR3 DNA, as far as it was read: TGTGCCTGGAGTGTAAGCGGGGGGCTTTACGAC. It specifies CAWSVSGGLYD. The entire CDR3 protein reads CAWSVSGGLYDYTF.

This clone came up many times. The CDR3 extends 3 residues past the end of the read, so its final part is completed from the germline J gene. This sequence joins TRBV20-1 and TRBJ2-1, with 9 bases aligning to TRBD2. Germline-derived CDR1 and CDR2 are DFQATT and SNEGSKA (reference sequence). The CDR3 totals 13 residues. The V gene end was trimmed by 4 bases and the J gene end by 4 bases; junction bases not matched to a gene: 2. The CDR3 bases that were read are TGCAGTGCTACTAGCGGGGAATACAATGAG. It yields the protein CSATSGEYNE. The full CDR3 protein is CSATSGEYNEQFF.

This clone was recorded many times. CDR3 residues: CASSVMGAGNTGELFF. CDR3 DNA, as far as it was read: TGTGCCAGCAGTGTAATGGGGGCAGGGAACACCGGGGAG. The chain recombines TRBV6-2 or TRBV6-3 with TRBJ2-2; maybe TRBD1 (6 bases). The read finishes 3 residues shy of the CDR3 end, and the germline J gene is used to complete it. The CDR3 length is 16 residues. The germline V gene has CDR1 MNHEY and CDR2 SVGEGT. V was cut by 5 bases and J by 1 base, with 14 bases left in between.

This clone has ten or more counts. CDR3: CASETPGVGSGGQPQHF. CDR3 DNA (partial): TGTGCCAGCGAAACCCCGGGGGTAGGGAGCGGGGGTCAGCCC. The chain has TRBV19 and TRBJ1-5; possible D gene TRBD1, 5 bases. The read comes to an end 3 residues before the CDR3 does, leaving the germline J gene to fill in the end. V lost 9 bases to trimming and J lost 6 bases, with 27 bases between them. In germline, CDR1 is LNHDA, CDR2 SQIVND (reference sequence). The CDR3 is made up of 17 amino acids.

In its sample, this clone was seen many times. The read stops 3 residues short of the end of the CDR3; the missing end is completed from the germline J gene. The V gene is TRBV5-1, the J gene TRBJ1-1, with TRBD1 identical over 7 bases. Germline loops: CDR1 SGHRS, CDR2 YFSETQ. The trim removed 1 base at V and 5 bases at J, leaving 2 bases unmatched. The CDR3 spans 13 residues. The CDR3 protein is CASSLPGGTEAFF. CDR3 DNA, as far as it was read: TGCGCCAGCAGCTTGCCAGGGGGGACTGAA.

The table lists this clone with many counts. The CDR3 extends 3 residues past the end of the read, so its final part is completed from the germline J gene. This chain connects TRBV7-2 to TRBJ1-2; no clear D gene. CDR1 and CDR2 from the germline V gene are SGHTA and FQGNSA. There are 16 residues in the CDR3. Incomplete CDR3 DNA: TGTGCCAGCAGCTTAGCGGGCCCCTACCTAAAGGCCGGC. Its translation: CASSLAGPYLKAG. The full CDR3 protein reads CASSLAGPYLKAGYTF.

This clone was detected only a few times. The read stops 3 residues short of the end of the CDR3; the missing end is completed from the germline J gene. The rearrangement joins TRBV19 to TRBJ1-2; 7 nucleotides align to TRBD1. The V gene's germline CDR1 is LNHDA and CDR2 SQIVND (reference sequence). CDR3 length: 14 amino acids. The DNA read from the CDR3 is TGTGCCAGTAACCGGCAGGGGGGAGACAATGAC. It codes for CASNRQGGDND. The whole CDR3 protein is CASNRQGGDNDYTF.

Regarding this clone: A read error may account for a junction end that differs from germline. The read terminates 3 residues ahead of where the CDR3 ends, so the germline J gene completes it. Distinct nucleotide sequences in the sample also encode this CDR3. V is TRBV5-1 and J is TRBJ1-3; 7 bases match TRBD1. Germline V lookup: CDR1 SGHRS, CDR2 YFSETQ. This CDR3 contains 17 residues. The DNA read from the CDR3 is TGCGCCAGCAGCTTGACACCGGGACAGAGCTCTGGAAACACG. Encoded protein: CASSLTPGQSSGNT. The entire CDR3 protein is CASSLTPGQSSGNTIYF.

This clone was recorded at least ten times. The sequence runs out 3 residues before the end of the CDR3; the remainder is reconstructed from the germline J gene. The chain combines TRBV29-1 with TRBJ1-2, with a possible D match to TRBD1 (5 bases). The CDR3 covers 13 residues. Germline-derived CDR1 and CDR2 are SQVTM and ANQGSEA. V gave up 3 bases and J gave up 7 bases, with 15 bases separating them. Here the CDR3 reads CSVDEEGLGGYTF. Incomplete CDR3 DNA: TGCAGCGTTGATGAGGAGGGGTTGGGTGGC.

This clone has a count of ten or more. The read is 3 residues too short to cover the CDR3 end, so that end is filled in from the germline J gene. This chain connects TRBV7-9 to TRBJ1-1, with D unclear. The CDR3 covers 12 residues. V was trimmed by 3 bases and J by 4 bases, leaving 6 bases between them. Germline assignment: CDR1 SEHNR and CDR2 FQNEAQ (reference sequence). Partial CDR3 DNA: TGTGCCAGCAGCTTTCCGGGCACTGAA. Amino acids: CASSFPGTE. The whole CDR3 sequence reads CASSFPGTEAFF. Combining the CDR3 with reference TRBV7-9 and TRBJ1-1 gives the whole variable domain DTGVSQNPRHKITKRGQNVTFRCDPISEHNRLYWYRQTLGQGPEFLTYFQNEAQLEKSRLLSDRFSAERPKGSFSTLEIQRTEQGDSAMYLCASSFPGTEAFFGQGTRLTVV.

This clone was detected ten times or more. The read is 3 residues too short to cover the CDR3 end, so that end is filled in from the germline J gene. The chain has TRBV6-2 or TRBV6-3 and TRBJ1-2; 8 bases are a match to TRBD1. This CDR3 spans 13 amino acids. The germline V gene encodes CDR1 MNHEY and CDR2 SVGEGT. Unmatched junction bases numbered 4, after V lost 5 bases and J lost 5 bases. CDR3 DNA (partial): TGTGCCAGCAGTGACAGGGGTCTTTATGGC. Translated: CASSDRGLYG. The full CDR3 sequence reads CASSDRGLYGYTF.